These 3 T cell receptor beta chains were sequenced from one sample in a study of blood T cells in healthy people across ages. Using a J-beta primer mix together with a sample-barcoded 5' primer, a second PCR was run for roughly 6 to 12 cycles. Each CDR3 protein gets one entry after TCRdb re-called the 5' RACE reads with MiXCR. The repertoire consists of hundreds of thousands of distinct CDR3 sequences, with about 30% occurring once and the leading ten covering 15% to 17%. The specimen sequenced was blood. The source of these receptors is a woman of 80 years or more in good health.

The DNA of the CDR3 is TGTGCCAGCAACCTTGGACAGGGTGAAGCTTTCTTT. It specifies CASNLGQGEAFF. The chain has TRBV7-9 and TRBJ1-1; 8 nucleotides align to TRBD1. Germline values: CDR1 SEHNR, CDR2 FQNEAQ (reference sequence). The CDR3 runs to 12 residues. The V and J ends lost 7 bases and 7 bases, in that order; junction bases with no gene match: 5.

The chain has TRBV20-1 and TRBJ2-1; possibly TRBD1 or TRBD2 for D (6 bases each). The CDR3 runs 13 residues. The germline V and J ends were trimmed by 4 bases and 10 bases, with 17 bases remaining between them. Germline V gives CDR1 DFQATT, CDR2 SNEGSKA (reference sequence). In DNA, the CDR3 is TGCAGTGCTACGGGGGCGGTCCGGAGGGAGCAGTTCTTC. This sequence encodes CSATGAVRREQFF.

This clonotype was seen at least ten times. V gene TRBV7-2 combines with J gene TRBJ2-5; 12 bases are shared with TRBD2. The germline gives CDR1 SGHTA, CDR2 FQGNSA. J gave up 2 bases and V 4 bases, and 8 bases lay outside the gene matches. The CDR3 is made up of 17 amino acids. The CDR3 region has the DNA TGTGCCAGCAGCTCCGGTCATCTAGCGGGGGGGCAAGAGACCCAGTACTTC. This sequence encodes CASSSGHLAGGQETQYF.